These 8 T cell receptor beta chains came from one sample sequenced in a study of beta chain features in type 1 diabetes. Sequenced material consisted of expressed TCRB transcripts (all of the isolated RNA was reverse transcribed). Repertoires were generated with immunoSEQ multiplex PCR, while TCRdb's copy carries only in-frame clones and drops some. The sample carries roughly 180,000 clones, roughly 7.1% recorded once. Study-level findings and limits: Shortening that was moderate but significant affected the TCRB CDR3s of Type 1 diabetes patients in all four CD4+ subsets.

These receptors are not linked to any known antigen. The sample taken for sequencing was central memory CD4+ T cells from blood. The origin of the receptors is a woman aged 40-49 years with type 1 diabetes.

The CDR3 nucleotides read TGCGCCAGCACTCGGACTAGCGGAACCAATGAGCAGTTCTTC. It is translated as CASTRTSGTNEQFF. The rearrangement links TRBV5-1 to TRBJ2-1, with 10 positions matching TRBD2. From germline, CDR1 is SGHRS and CDR2 YFSETQ. This CDR3 has 14 residues. The trim removed 6 bases at V and 6 bases at J, leaving 6 bases unmatched.

This clone appeared a few times. This chain connects TRBV7-2 to TRBJ2-7; D gene unclear. Germline assignment: CDR1 SGHTA and CDR2 FQGNSA. The CDR3 contains 13 residues. Between the trimmed V and J ends, which lost 1 base and 4 bases, there was a span of 8 bases. DNA for the CDR3: TGTGCCAGCAGCTTAGACAGACAATACGAGCAGTACTTC. Protein: CASSLDRQYEQYF.

This clone was seen a few times. The chain combines TRBV7-3 with TRBJ2-6; 11 bases are a match to TRBD2. The CDR3 has 16 amino acids. Trimming removed 5 bases from V and 4 bases from J; junction bases left unmatched: 4. Germline V CDR1 and CDR2: SGHTA, FQGTGA. The CDR3, as DNA: TGTGCCAGCAGCCATAGCGGGAGGGCCGGGGCCAACGTCCTGACTTTC. It specifies CASSHSGRAGANVLTF.

In this sample, this clone turned up a few times. The rearrangement joins TRBV15 to TRBJ1-4; weak D call: TRBD1 (5 bases). CDR3 length equals 14 residues. Per the germline V gene, CDR1 is LNHNV and CDR2 is YYDKDF (reference sequence). Trimming removed 5 bases from V and 7 bases from J, with 14 bases in between. This CDR3 is CATSSETGLEKLFF. The CDR3 DNA sequence: TGTGCCACCAGCTCAGAGACGGGACTTGAAAAACTGTTTTTT.

This clone was found a few times. This CDR3 is CASSYFSSNNEQFF. In nucleotides, the CDR3 is TGTGCCAGCAGTTACTTTTCTAGCAACAATGAGCAGTTCTTC. This chain joins TRBV6-5 and TRBJ2-1; tentatively, D is TRBD2 (5 bases). V shed 1 base and J shed 5 bases, with 9 bases lying between them. The CDR3 extends over 14 amino acids. Germline values: CDR1 MNHEY, CDR2 SVGAGI.

This clone was observed a handful of times. The chain links TRBV5-8 to TRBJ2-5; no reliable D call. Trimming pared 1 base from V and 1 base from J, leaving 5 bases between. This CDR3 has 13 amino acids. Germline V gene sequence: CDR1 SGHTS, CDR2 YDEGEE. The CDR3 loop reads CASSLPFQETQYF. The CDR3 DNA reads TGTGCCAGCAGCTTGCCCTTCCAAGAGACCCAGTACTTC.

This clone was picked up a small number of times. The CDR3 coding sequence is TGTGCCAGTAGTATAGAGGGTGGACAGTACGAGCAGTACTTC. This encodes CASSIEGGQYEQYF. The gene calls are TRBV19 and TRBJ2-7, with a tentative D call TRBD1 (6 bases). CDR3 length: 14 amino acids. CDR1 is LNHDA and CDR2 is SQIVND in the germline V gene (reference sequence). Trimming cost V 0 bases and J 4 bases, with 10 bases left between them.

The chain joins TRBV4-3 to TRBJ2-1; TRBD1 is a possible D gene (6 bases). The V end was cut by 1 base, the J end by 4 bases, with 17 bases between. This CDR3 has 17 amino acids. Germline V gene lookup returns CDR1 LGHNA and CDR2 YSLEER. For the CDR3, the DNA is TGCGCCAGCAGCCAAGCCCCCACAGGGAACCAATACAATGAGCAGTTCTTC. Its protein product is CASSQAPTGNQYNEQFF.